The T cell receptor beta chain under discussion was sequenced for a study of technical replicates of blood from a handful of donors. Trimming took off 8 bases at V and 4 bases at J, with 12 bases between the two ends. The germline CDR1 and CDR2 sequences are MNHEY and SMNVEV (reference sequence). This CDR3 is 12 amino acids long. Profiling relied on immunoSEQ multiplex PCR, and the TCRdb table lists in-frame clones only, not all of them. This sample has fewer than 90,000 clones; just under 95% occur once, and the top ten carry 0.39%. The clonotype originates from a human donor in good health. The chain has TRBV27 and TRBJ2-7; tentatively, D is TRBD2 (6 bases). The sequenced sample was T cells isolated from PBMCs. CDR3 region: CASGGGLYEQYF. The CDR3 DNA is TGTGCCAGCGGGGGAGGTCTTTACGAGCAGTACTTC.